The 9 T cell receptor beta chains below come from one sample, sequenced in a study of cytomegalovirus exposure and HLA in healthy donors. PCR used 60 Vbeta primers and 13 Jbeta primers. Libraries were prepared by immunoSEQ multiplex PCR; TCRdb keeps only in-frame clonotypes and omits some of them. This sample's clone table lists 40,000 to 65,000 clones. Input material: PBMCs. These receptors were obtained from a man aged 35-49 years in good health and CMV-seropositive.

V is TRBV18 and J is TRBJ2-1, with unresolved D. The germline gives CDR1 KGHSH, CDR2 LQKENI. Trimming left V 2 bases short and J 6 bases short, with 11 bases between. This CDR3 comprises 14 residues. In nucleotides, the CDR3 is TGTGCCAGCTCACCAACCGTCCAGTCCAATGAGCAGTTCTTC. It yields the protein CASSPTVQSNEQFF. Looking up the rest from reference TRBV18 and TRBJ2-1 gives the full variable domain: NAGVMQNPRHLVRRRGQEARLRCSPMKGHSHVYWYRQLPEEGLKFMVYLQKENIIDESGMPKERFSAEFPKEGPSILRIQQVVRGDSAAYFCASSPTVQSNEQFFGPGTRLTVL.

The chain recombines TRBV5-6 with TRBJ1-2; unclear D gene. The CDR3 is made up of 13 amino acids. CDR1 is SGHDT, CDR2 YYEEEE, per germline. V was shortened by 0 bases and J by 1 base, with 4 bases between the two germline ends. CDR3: CASSLGGNYGYTF. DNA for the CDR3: TGTGCCAGCAGCTTGGGAGGTAACTATGGCTACACCTTC.

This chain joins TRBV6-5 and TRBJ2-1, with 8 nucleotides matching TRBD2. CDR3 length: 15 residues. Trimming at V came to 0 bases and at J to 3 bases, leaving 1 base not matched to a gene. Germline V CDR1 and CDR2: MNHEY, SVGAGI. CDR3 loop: CASSYSAGVYNEQFF. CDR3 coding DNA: TGTGCCAGCAGTTACTCAGCGGGAGTCTACAATGAGCAGTTCTTC.

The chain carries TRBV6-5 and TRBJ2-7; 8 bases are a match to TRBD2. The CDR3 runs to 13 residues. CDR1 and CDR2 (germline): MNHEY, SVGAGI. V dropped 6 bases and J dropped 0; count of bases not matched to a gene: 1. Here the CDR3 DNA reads TGTGCCAGCAGCAGCGGGGGCTCCTACGAGCAGTACTTC. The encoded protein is CASSSGGSYEQYF.

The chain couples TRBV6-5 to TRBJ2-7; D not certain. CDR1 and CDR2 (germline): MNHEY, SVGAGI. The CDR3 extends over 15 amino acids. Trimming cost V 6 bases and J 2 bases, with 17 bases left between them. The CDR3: CASSPESQVTYEQYF. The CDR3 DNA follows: TGTGCCAGCAGCCCCGAGTCTCAAGTCACCTACGAGCAGTACTTC.

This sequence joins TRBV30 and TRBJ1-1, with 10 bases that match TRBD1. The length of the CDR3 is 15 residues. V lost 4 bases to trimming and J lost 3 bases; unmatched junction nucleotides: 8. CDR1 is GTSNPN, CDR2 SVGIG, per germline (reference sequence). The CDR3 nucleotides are TGTGCCTGGACCGAAACCGGGACAGGGGACACTGAAGCTTTCTTT. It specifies CAWTETGTGDTEAFF.

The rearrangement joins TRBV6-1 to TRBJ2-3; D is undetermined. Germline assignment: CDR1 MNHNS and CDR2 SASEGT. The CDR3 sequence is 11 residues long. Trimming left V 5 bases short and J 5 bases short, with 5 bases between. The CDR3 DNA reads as TGTGCCAGCAGTCCACAAGATACGCAGTATTTT. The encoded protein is CASSPQDTQYF.

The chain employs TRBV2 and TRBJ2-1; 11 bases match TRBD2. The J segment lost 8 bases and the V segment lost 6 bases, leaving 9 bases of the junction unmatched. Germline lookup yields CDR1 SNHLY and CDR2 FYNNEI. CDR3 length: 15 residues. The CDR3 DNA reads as TGTGCCAGCAGGAAGTTAGCGGGAGGGGGTGATGAGCAGTTCTTC. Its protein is CASRKLAGGGDEQFF.

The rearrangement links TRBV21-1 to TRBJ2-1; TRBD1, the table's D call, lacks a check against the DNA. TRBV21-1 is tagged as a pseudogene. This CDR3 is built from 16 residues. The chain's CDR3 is CASSKGGQSSYNEQFF. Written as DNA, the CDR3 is TGTGCCAGCAGCAAAGGGGGGCAGAGCTCCTACAATGAGCAGTTCTTC.